This T cell receptor beta chain was sequenced for a study of Ad26.COV2.S vaccination and SARS-CoV-2 variants. Overall study: Donor allocation was to the COV1001 Ad26.COV2.S trial arm. The authors gave Ad26.COV2.S intramuscularly, either once or twice 56 days apart.

In its sample, this clone was seen once. Assay used: immunoSEQ multiplex PCR; TCRdb lists only in-frame clones, some missing. The table lists about 440,000 clones, 90% of them singletons. As to treatment: about 20 received Ad26.COV2.S at low or high dose, single or two shots; a few received placebo; per-sample allocation not given. It was on day 63 after the first vaccine or placebo injection that samples were taken. This person who donated was an adult of 18-55 years in Boston. This CDR3 spans 16 amino acids. The germline gives CDR1 MRHNA, CDR2 SNTAGT. V lost 6 bases, J lost 0 bases, and 15 bases lay in between.

The receptor's source is a person between 18 and 65 years old who received the Ad26.COV2.S COVID-19 vaccine or a placebo. Sequences were derived from peripheral blood, sampled in a trial of Ad26.COV2.S vaccine versus placebo. The rearrangement joins TRBV6-4 to TRBJ2-4; the D is unclear. The CDR3 DNA reads TGTGCCAGCAGAGGACCGTTACACCTAGCCAAAAACATTCAGTACTTC. Its translation is CASRGPLHLAKNIQYF.